The 19 T cell receptor beta chains below all came from one sample that was sequenced in a study of tissue T cells after allogeneic stem cell transplantation. Data came from immunoSEQ multiplex PCR; TCRdb stores just in-frame clones and leaves some out. The sample has over 40,000 clones, about three quarters seen once. The sample taken for sequencing was sorted cells pooled from one or two spleens. These receptors originate from a pool of C57BL/6 mice in good health.

This clone was counted between two and nine times. Here the gene names and germline are mouse. The read comes to an end 1 residue before the CDR3 does, leaving the germline J gene to fill in the end. J is TRBJ2-7 and V is TRBV5, with 10 bases that match TRBD2. CDR1 is LGHNA and CDR2 is YNLKQL in the germline V gene (reference sequence). The CDR3 length is 15 residues. Trimming took 1 base from V and 1 from J; bases not matched to a gene: 1. The DNA read from the CDR3 is TGTGCCAGCAGCCAAGGGGACTGGGGTTCCTATGAACAGTAC. Protein product: CASSQGDWGSYEQY. The whole CDR3 region reads CASSQGDWGSYEQYF.

This clone came up a few times. Mouse names are used for the genes. The read falls 1 residue short of the CDR3 end, and the missing part is taken from the germline J gene. The chain couples TRBV15 to TRBJ2-7; the match to TRBD2 covers 7 bases. Trimming at V came to 4 bases and at J to 0 bases, leaving 3 bases not matched to a gene. Germline lookup yields CDR1 SGHND and CDR2 FRSKSL. The CDR3 loop spans 14 amino acids. The CDR3 bases that were read are TGTGCCAGCAGTTGGGGGGGGAACTCCTATGAACAGTAC. It codes for CASSWGGNSYEQY. The CDR3 reads in full as CASSWGGNSYEQYF.

This clone occurred a few times. Genes and germline come from the mouse. The CDR3 is cut off 1 residue early in the read; its end comes from the germline J gene. The V call is TRBV16, the J call TRBJ1-5; D unclear. Germline V CDR1 and CDR2: SGHSA, FRNQAP. This CDR3 has 12 residues. Trimming stripped 6 bases from V and 1 base from J, with 4 bases between. CDR3 bases read: TGTGCAAGCAGGGACAACAACCAGGCTCCGCTT. Its protein product is CASRDNNQAPL. The full CDR3 protein is CASRDNNQAPLF.

In the case of this clone: Here the gene names and germline are mouse. The read halts 1 residue ahead of the CDR3 end, with the missing end drawn from the germline J gene. This chain links TRBV16 with TRBJ1-4, with no clear D. Trimming shortened V by 1 base and J by 4 bases, and 4 bases separated the two germline ends. The CDR3 runs 13 residues. Germline CDR1 and CDR2: SGHSA and FRNQAP. The CDR3 bases that were read are TGTGCAAGCAGCTTAGGGTTCAACGAAAGATTATTT. As protein: CASSLGFNERLF. The entire CDR3 reads CASSLGFNERLFF.

Concerning this clone: The gene names here belong to mouse. The CDR3 end is not reached by the read, which stops 1 residue before it; the germline J gene fills it in. The chain uses TRBV16 and TRBJ2-2, with 10 bases lining up with TRBD2. Germline CDR1 is SGHSA and CDR2 is FRNQAP. The V and J ends lost 0 bases and 5 bases, in that order; junction bases with no gene match: 3. The CDR3 length is 16 residues. CDR3: CASSLDWGGATGQLYF. The part of the CDR3 DNA that was read is TGTGCAAGCAGCTTAGACTGGGGGGGCGCGACCGGGCAGCTCTAC. Together with reference TRBV16 and TRBJ2-2, the CDR3 gives the full variable domain: NAGVIQTPRHKVTGKGQEATLWCEPISGHSAVFWYRQTIVQGLEFLTYFRNQAPIDDSGMPKERFSAQMPNQSHSTLKIQSTQPQDSAVYLCASSLDWGGATGQLYFGEGSKLTVL.

Of note for this clone: Gene names and germline refer to mouse. The read stops 1 residue short of the end of the CDR3; the missing end is completed from the germline J gene. This chain links TRBV16 with TRBJ2-4; 10 bases fit TRBD1. The V and J ends lost 4 bases and 6 bases, in that order; junction bases with no gene match: 7. The CDR3 covers 15 residues. Per the germline V gene, CDR1 is SGHSA and CDR2 is FRNQAP. Incomplete CDR3 DNA: TGTGCAAGCAGCTCCCGGGACAGGGGAAAGAACACCTTGTAC. This translates into CASSSRDRGKNTLY. The CDR3 in full is CASSSRDRGKNTLYF.

A remark on this clone: Germline and genes: mouse. The sequenced fragment ends 1 residue before the CDR3 boundary, so the rest is inferred from the germline J gene. The genes are TRBV13-1 and TRBJ1-3; unclear D gene. The CDR3 totals 14 residues. Germline CDR1 reads NSHNY; CDR2 reads SYGAGN. V was shortened by 1 base and J by 0 bases, with 5 bases between the two germline ends. CDR3 DNA, as far as it was read: TGTGCCAGCAGTGATCAGATTTCTGGAAATACGCTCTAT. Encoded protein: CASSDQISGNTLY. The entire CDR3 reads CASSDQISGNTLYF.

A word on this clone: Genes and germline come from the mouse. The read gets to within 1 residue of the CDR3 end, and the germline J gene fills in the rest. The gene calls are TRBV2 and TRBJ1-2, with 10 nucleotides matching TRBD1. There are 15 residues in the CDR3. Trimming cost V 3 bases and J 2 bases; bases outside gene matches: 3. CDR1 and CDR2 (germline): LGHNA, YSYQKL. The CDR3 protein is CASSQPGQGNSDYTF. The DNA read from the CDR3 is TGTGCCAGCAGCCAGCCGGGACAGGGGAACTCCGACTACACC. Complete variable domain (other parts from reference TRBV2 and TRBJ1-2): DPKIIQKPKYLVAVTGSEKILICEQYLGHNAMYWYRQSAKKPLEFMFSYSYQKLMDNQTASSRFQPQSSKKNHLDLQITALKPDDSATYFCASSQPGQGNSDYTFGSGTRLLVI.

On this clone: Genes and germline are mouse. The read stops 1 residue short of the end of the CDR3; the missing end is completed from the germline J gene. The chain couples TRBV24 to TRBJ2-1; 10 bases agree with TRBD2. Looked up from germline, CDR1 is KGHTA and CDR2 is FRNEEI. This CDR3 region has 13 residues. V gave up 4 bases and J gave up 6 bases; unmatched junction bases: 0. The CDR3 bases that were read are TGTGCCAGCAGTCGACTGGGGGGTGCTGAGCAGTTC. It translates to CASSRLGGAEQF. The CDR3 in full is CASSRLGGAEQFF.

On this clone: All gene names here are mouse names. The CDR3 end is not reached by the read, which stops 1 residue before it; the germline J gene fills it in. The V gene is TRBV4, the J gene TRBJ2-7; TRBD1 is a possible D gene (6 bases). The CDR3 spans 13 residues. The V gene lost 3 bases and the J gene lost 2 bases, with 8 bases spanning the gap. Germline V lookup: CDR1 LGHDT, CDR2 YNNKQL (reference sequence). The sequenced part of the CDR3 DNA is TGTGCCAGCAGCTACACAGGGACCTATGAACAGTAC. The encoded protein is CASSYTGTYEQY. The full CDR3 protein is CASSYTGTYEQYF.

This clone was counted once. Gene names follow the mouse nomenclature. Read sequence stops 1 residue before the CDR3 end, and the germline J gene provides the missing end. V gene TRBV13-2 combines with J gene TRBJ2-5, with D possibly TRBD2 on 7 matching bases. The CDR3 totals 14 residues. Germline V gene lookup returns CDR1 NNHNN and CDR2 SYGAGS (reference sequence). Trimming cost V 0 bases and J 8 bases, with 13 bases left between them. The CDR3 DNA, read in part, is TGTGCCAGCGGTGATGAGGCAAGGGGGGGCACCCAGTAC. This codes for CASGDEARGGTQY. The CDR3 as a whole reads CASGDEARGGTQYF.

On this clone itself: The genes are named according to mouse. The CDR3 end falls 1 residue outside the read, so it is completed with the germline J gene. The chain links TRBV17 to TRBJ1-3; the D is unclear. This CDR3 spans 14 amino acids. Deletions cut 0 bases from V and 0 bases from J, with 3 bases between. CDR1 is MNHDT, CDR2 YYDKIL, per germline. The covered CDR3 bases are TGTGCTAGCAGTAGAGACACTTCTGGAAATACGCTCTAT. Residues: CASSRDTSGNTLY. The whole CDR3 sequence is CASSRDTSGNTLYF.

The count of this clone is one. The gene names given are mouse names. The read ends 1 residue shy of where the CDR3 ends; the end is completed using the germline J gene. The rearrangement joins TRBV2 to TRBJ2-2; 9 bases map to TRBD2. In germline, CDR1 is LGHNA, CDR2 YSYQKL. CDR3 length equals 15 residues. Losses at the gene ends were 6 bases for V and 1 base for J; bases not matched to a gene: 3. CDR3 DNA (partial): TGTGCCAGCAGTCCGACTGGGGGAAACACCGGGCAGCTCTAC. It specifies CASSPTGGNTGQLY. The whole CDR3 protein reads CASSPTGGNTGQLYF. Full variable domain (outside the CDR3, taken from reference TRBV2 and TRBJ2-2): DPKIIQKPKYLVAVTGSEKILICEQYLGHNAMYWYRQSAKKPLEFMFSYSYQKLMDNQTASSRFQPQSSKKNHLDLQITALKPDDSATYFCASSPTGGNTGQLYFGEGSKLTVL.

This clone was found a few times. Germline and genes: mouse. The read stops 1 residue short of the end of the CDR3; the missing end is completed from the germline J gene. This chain connects TRBV16 to TRBJ2-7; D not resolved. Germline V gene sequence: CDR1 SGHSA, CDR2 FRNQAP. This CDR3 spans 10 amino acids. With 8 bases removed from V and 7 bases from J, the gap between germline ends came to 9 bases. The CDR3 sequence is CASGTGEQYF. The part of the CDR3 DNA that was read is TGTGCAAGCGGAACGGGGGAACAGTAC.

Concerning this clone: Mouse names are used for the genes. Read sequence stops 1 residue before the CDR3 end, and the germline J gene provides the missing end. This chain links TRBV29 with TRBJ2-4, with D uncertain. In germline, CDR1 is MSHET, CDR2 SYDVDS. Trimming removed 5 bases from V and 3 bases from J, with 12 bases in between. The CDR3 spans 14 residues. The CDR3 loop reads CASSTGIVQNTLYF. CDR3 DNA, as far as it was read: TGTGCTAGCAGTACCGGGATAGTCCAAAACACCTTGTAC.

As concerns this clone: Genes here carry mouse names. The CDR3 end is not reached by the read, which stops 1 residue before it; the germline J gene fills it in. V and J are TRBV4 and TRBJ1-2; D is unclear. Germline loops: CDR1 LGHDT, CDR2 YNNKQL (reference sequence). The CDR3 is 13 amino acids. V gave up 4 bases and J gave up 0 bases, with 6 bases separating them. The CDR3 region is CASSLIANSDYTF. The CDR3 bases that were read are TGTGCCAGCAGCTTAATTGCAAACTCCGACTACACC.

As to this clone: The gene symbols are mouse symbols. This sample also contains other DNA sequences that code for the same CDR3. The CDR3 sequence: CAWSLGGSSYEQYF. The DNA read from the CDR3 is TGTGCCTGGAGTCTCGGGGGCAGCTCCTATGAACAGTAC. The rearrangement uses TRBV31 and TRBJ2-7, with D possibly called TRBD1 or TRBD2 (6 bases each). The read falls 1 residue short of the CDR3 end, and the missing part is taken from the germline J gene. V lost 0 bases and J lost 0, with 9 bases in between. The CDR3 totals 14 residues. The germline V gene encodes CDR1 GKSSPN and CDR2 SITVG.

Concerning this clone itself: Gene names denote mouse genes. The CDR3 goes on 1 residue after the read ends, and that part is filled in from the germline J gene. The V gene is TRBV19, the J gene TRBJ2-3, with D hard to call. Per the germline V gene, CDR1 is FNHDT and CDR2 is SITEND (reference sequence). The CDR3 is 13 residues long. Trimming left V 1 base short and J 3 bases short, with 6 bases between. CDR3 amino acids: CASSIRQAETLYF. The CDR3 bases that were read are TGTGCCAGCAGTATAAGGCAAGCAGAAACGCTGTAT. The full variable domain, rest sourced from reference TRBV19 and TRBJ2-3, is GGIITQTPKFLIGQEGQKLTLKCQQNFNHDTMYWYRQDSGKGLRLIYYSITENDLQKGDLSEGYDASREKKSSFSLTVTSAQKNEMAVFLCASSIRQAETLYFGSGTRLTVL.

In the case of this clone: Any gene name here is a mouse gene name. Read data end 1 residue before the CDR3 end; the end is taken from the germline J gene. V gene TRBV26 combines with J gene TRBJ2-1; 12 nucleotides agree with TRBD1. V was clipped by 6 bases and J by 6 bases; unmatched bases: 3. The CDR3 spans 14 residues. Germline V lookup: CDR1 KGHPV, CDR2 FQNQEV (reference sequence). CDR3 bases read: TGTGCCAGCAGGGGACAGGGGGCGCTTGCTGAGCAGTTC. This codes for CASRGQGALAEQF. The full CDR3 reads CASRGQGALAEQFF.